The 11 T cell receptor beta chains given below trace back to one sample, sequenced in a study of blood T cell repertoires in COVID-19. Sequencing was performed with immunoSEQ multiplex PCR; in TCRdb, only in-frame clones are kept and a portion is missing. The sample holds over 150,000 clones, approximately 83% seen once. The sample consisted of peripheral blood. These receptors came from a woman between 55 and 75 years old with acute or convalescent COVID-19.

This clone was counted between two and nine times. The chain links TRBV5-4 to TRBJ2-2; 9 bases agree with TRBD1. Trimming removed 6 bases from V and 4 bases from J; junction bases left unmatched: 10. The germline V gene encodes CDR1 SGHNT and CDR2 YYREEE (reference sequence). CDR3 length: 16 amino acids. The CDR3 spells CASKLGGTGSTGELFF. CDR3 nucleotide sequence: TGTGCCAGCAAACTTGGGGGGACAGGGAGCACCGGGGAGCTGTTTTTT.

The chain has TRBV5-6 and TRBJ2-7; 10 positions agree with TRBD1. Germline V CDR1 and CDR2: SGHDT, YYEEEE. The junction had 7 bases not matched to a gene; V was cut back by 4 bases and J by 0 bases. The CDR3 length is 16 residues. The CDR3 sequence: CASSPGQGLYSYEQYF. In DNA form, the CDR3 reads TGTGCCAGCAGCCCGGGACAGGGGCTATACTCCTACGAGCAGTACTTC.

The chain recombines TRBV19 with TRBJ1-2; D ambiguous. The CDR3 loop spans 16 amino acids. V was pared by 6 bases and J by 0 bases, with 17 bases between. Germline lookup yields CDR1 LNHDA and CDR2 SQIVND (reference sequence). The CDR3 loop is CASSSEAQAANYGYTF. CDR3 DNA sequence: TGTGCCAGTAGCTCGGAGGCCCAGGCAGCTAACTATGGCTACACCTTC. Variable domain in full (rest from reference TRBV19 and TRBJ1-2): DGGITQSPKYLFRKEGQNVTLSCEQNLNHDAMYWYRQDPGQGLRLIYYSQIVNDFQKGDIAEGYSVSREKKESFPLTVTSAQKNPTAFYLCASSSEAQAANYGYTFGSGTRLTVV.

The chain employs TRBV6-6 and TRBJ1-3; D gene ambiguous. The V end was cut by 5 bases, the J end by 7 bases, with 15 bases between. The CDR3 length is 14 residues. CDR1 and CDR2 from the germline V gene are MNHNY and SVGAGI (reference sequence). CDR3 protein: CASSNGNPPNTIYF. CDR3 DNA: TGTGCCAGCAGTAACGGGAACCCGCCTAACACCATATATTTT.

This clone was picked up a small number of times. This sequence joins TRBV3-1 (or the pseudogene TRBV3-2) and TRBJ2-3; 10 nucleotides align to TRBD2. This CDR3 is built from 21 residues. CDR1 and CDR2 (germline): LGHDT, YNNKEL (reference sequence). The J segment lost 3 bases and the V segment lost 0 bases, leaving 18 bases of the junction unmatched. The CDR3 loop reads CASSQDAGFRGTSEGTDTQYF. The DNA for the CDR3 is TGTGCCAGCAGCCAAGATGCGGGGTTCAGGGGGACTAGCGAGGGAACAGATACGCAGTATTTT.

V is TRBV7-3 and J is TRBJ1-1; 7 bases agree with TRBD1. The CDR3 loop spans 14 amino acids. Unmatched junction bases numbered 5, after V lost 4 bases and J lost 3 bases. From germline, CDR1 is SGHTA and CDR2 FQGTGA. CDR3: CASSSADRDTEAFF. The CDR3 DNA reads as TGTGCCAGCAGCTCAGCCGACAGGGACACTGAAGCTTTCTTT.

The gene calls are TRBV7-9 and TRBJ2-1; tentative D call: TRBD2 (5 bases). V dropped 7 bases and J dropped 6 bases, with 13 bases sitting between them. Germline CDR1 SEHNR, CDR2 FQNEAQ (reference sequence). The length of the CDR3 is 13 residues. This chain's CDR3 is CASTRAAGNEQFF. In DNA, the CDR3 is TGTGCCAGCACCCGGGCTGCGGGCAATGAGCAGTTCTTC.

The rearrangement links TRBV15 to TRBJ1-3, with unresolved D. V was pared by 0 bases and J by 0 bases, with 15 bases between. CDR1 and CDR2 from the germline V gene are LNHNV and YYDKDF (reference sequence). There are 18 residues in the CDR3. The DNA for the CDR3 is TGTGCCACCAGCAGAGAAGCTAGCGCCCTCTTCTCTGGAAACACCATATATTTT. Translating gives CATSREASALFSGNTIYF.

The gene calls are TRBV19 and TRBJ2-1, with a possible D match to TRBD2 (6 bases). The V and J ends lost 4 bases and 3 bases respectively, with 13 bases between them. The CDR3 is 15 amino acids. Germline V gene lookup returns CDR1 LNHDA and CDR2 SQIVND (reference sequence). The CDR3 DNA reads as TGTGCCAGTAGTACGGACCCGGGGGACTACAATGAGCAGTTCTTC. Translated: CASSTDPGDYNEQFF.

The chain couples TRBV12-3 or TRBV12-4 to TRBJ1-5; 9 nucleotides line up with TRBD1. The CDR3 runs to 13 residues. V lost 6 bases, J lost 8 bases, and 5 bases stayed unmatched. The DNA for the CDR3 is TGTGCCAGCAGCACAGGGGGCGTGAAGCCCCAGCATTTT. Translation: CASSTGGVKPQHF.

The chain links TRBV5-1 to TRBJ1-1; the D gene is possibly TRBD1 (5 bases). Trimming took off 0 bases at V and 4 bases at J, with 10 bases between the two ends. The V gene's germline CDR1 is SGHRS and CDR2 YFSETQ. This CDR3 is 14 amino acids long. In DNA, the CDR3 is TGCGCCAGCAGCTTGGTGGTAAGGGGCACTGAAGCTTTCTTT. This codes for CASSLVVRGTEAFF. The variable domain in full, with the rest retrieved from reference TRBV5-1 and TRBJ1-1, is KAGVTQTPRYLIKTRGQQVTLSCSPISGHRSVSWYQQTPGQGLQFLFEYFSETQRNKGNFPGRFSGRQFSNSRSEMNVSTLELGDSALYLCASSLVVRGTEAFFGQGTRLTVV.